This TCR beta chain was observed in a study of blood T cell repertoires in COVID-19. For the study at large: Nucleic acid was either cDNA or gDNA, and it came from T cells, B-cell-depleted T cells, or PBMCs.

Method: immunoSEQ multiplex PCR; TCRdb's copy keeps in-frame clones and lacks some. The sample shows under 150,000 clones, approximately 84% of them seen only once. The germline gives CDR1 MNHEY, CDR2 SMNVEV (reference sequence). V gave up 2 bases and J gave up 4 bases; unmatched junction bases: 8. This CDR3 is 16 amino acids long. The chain uses TRBV27 and TRBJ1-2; TRBD1 agrees at 9 bases. The TCR sequence derives from a woman aged 40 to 50 with acute or convalescent COVID-19. The material sequenced was peripheral blood. The CDR3 DNA is TGTGCCAGCAGTTTAGGGACAGGGAACCCCCCCTATGGCTACACCTTC. Its translation: CASSLGTGNPPYGYTF.